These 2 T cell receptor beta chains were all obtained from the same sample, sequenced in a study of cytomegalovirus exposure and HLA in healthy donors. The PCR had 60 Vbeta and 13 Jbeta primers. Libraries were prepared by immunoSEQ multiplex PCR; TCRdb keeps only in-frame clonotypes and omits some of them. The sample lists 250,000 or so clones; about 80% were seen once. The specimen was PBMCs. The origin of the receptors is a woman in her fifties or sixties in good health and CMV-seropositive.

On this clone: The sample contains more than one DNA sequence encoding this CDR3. The CDR3 DNA follows: TGTGCCAGCAGTTACTCGGGAAGCGGAACCACAGATACGCAGTATTTT. Its translation is CASSYSGSGTTDTQYF. The chain carries TRBV6-5 and TRBJ2-3, with a possible D match to TRBD2 (5 bases). Germline CDR1 is MNHEY and CDR2 is SVGAGI. V dropped 0 bases and J dropped 2 bases, with 12 bases sitting between them. The CDR3 is made up of 16 amino acids.

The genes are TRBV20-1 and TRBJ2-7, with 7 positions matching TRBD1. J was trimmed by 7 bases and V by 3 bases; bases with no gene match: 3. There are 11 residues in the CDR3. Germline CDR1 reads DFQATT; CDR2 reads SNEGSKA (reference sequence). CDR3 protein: CSARRQGEQYF. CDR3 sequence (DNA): TGCAGTGCTAGGCGACAGGGAGAGCAGTACTTC.